A single sample gave rise to the 16 T cell receptor beta chains below, sequenced in a study of blood T cell repertoires in COVID-19. Sequencing was performed with immunoSEQ multiplex PCR; in TCRdb, only in-frame clones are kept and a portion is missing. The sample includes tens of thousands of clones, 87% of them seen just once. The specimen was peripheral blood. Receptor source: a human donor with active COVID-19. The donor label of this sample is uncertain.

The rearrangement uses TRBV28 and TRBJ2-1; TRBD1 aligns across 7 bases. Germline V gives CDR1 MDHEN, CDR2 SYDVKM. The CDR3 sequence is 15 residues long. V trimming: 8 bases; J trimming: 0 bases; junction bases outside the gene matches: 7. This CDR3 reads CASWTGQDSYNEQFF. CDR3 in DNA: TGTGCCAGCTGGACAGGCCAAGACTCCTACAATGAGCAGTTCTTC.

The chain recombines TRBV5-4 with TRBJ1-1; a weak D match, TRBD1 (5 bases). Germline-derived CDR1 and CDR2 are SGHNT and YYREEE (reference sequence). There are 13 residues in the CDR3. With 4 bases removed from V and 3 bases from J, the gap between germline ends came to 10 bases. CDR3 DNA: TGTGCCAGCAGCCAAGACAGAGACACTGAAGCTTTCTTT. Amino acids: CASSQDRDTEAFF.

This chain connects TRBV7-2 to TRBJ2-1; 14 nucleotides line up with TRBD2. The V gene's germline CDR1 is SGHTA and CDR2 FQGNSA. The ends lost 5 bases at V and 9 bases at J; junction bases unmatched: 3. The CDR3 sequence is 14 residues long. CDR3 in amino acids: CASSVTSGGGEQFF. As DNA, the CDR3 is TGTGCCAGCAGCGTGACTAGCGGGGGGGGTGAGCAGTTCTTC.

The DNA of the CDR3 is TGTGCCAGCAGTCCAGTCCCCCGGACAGGGACTAGCGGGAGGGCCGTGGAACGAGAGCAGTTCTTC. Translating it yields CASSPVPRTGTSGRAVEREQFF. The V and J genes are TRBV11-2 and TRBJ2-1, with 16 bases identical to TRBD2. The germline CDR1 and CDR2 sequences are SGHAT and FQNNGV. V lost 6 bases, J lost 10 bases, and 27 bases stayed unmatched. This CDR3 has 22 residues.

The chain employs TRBV7-9 and TRBJ2-4, with 9 positions matching TRBD2. There are 13 residues in the CDR3. J was trimmed by 7 bases and V by 2 bases; bases with no gene match: 0. Looked up from germline, CDR1 is SEHNR and CDR2 is FQNEAQ (reference sequence). The CDR3 DNA is TGTGCCAGCAGCTTAACTAGCGGGAACATTCAGTACTTC. This gives the protein CASSLTSGNIQYF.

V is TRBV9 and J is TRBJ2-7; the D gene is possibly TRBD2 (6 bases). The CDR3 is made up of 15 amino acids. Germline CDR1 reads SGDLS; CDR2 reads YYNGEE. The V and J ends lost 4 bases and 0 bases respectively, with 14 bases between them. CDR3 protein: CASSPTGGPSYEQYF. The DNA for the CDR3 is TGTGCCAGCAGCCCCACCGGGGGACCCTCCTACGAGCAGTACTTC.

The chain links TRBV30 to TRBJ1-2; a possible D gene is TRBD1 (6 bases). In germline, CDR1 is GTSNPN, CDR2 SVGIG (reference sequence). Between the trimmed V and J ends, which lost 5 bases and 5 bases, there was a span of 18 bases. CDR3 length equals 14 residues. The CDR3 reads CAWGLTGRGYGYTF. Here the CDR3 DNA reads TGTGCCTGGGGACTCACAGGGAGAGGGTATGGCTACACCTTC.

The chain employs TRBV28 and TRBJ2-1; 11 positions agree with TRBD2. The junction had 5 bases not matched to a gene; V was cut back by 8 bases and J by 5 bases. Germline V gene lookup returns CDR1 MDHEN and CDR2 SYDVKM. The CDR3 totals 14 residues. The CDR3 coding sequence is TGTGCCAGCCGTATAGCGGGAGGGGACAATGAGCAGTTCTTC. Translation gives CASRIAGGDNEQFF. Full variable domain (remainder filled in from reference TRBV28 and TRBJ2-1): DVKVTQSSRYLVKRTGEKVFLECVQDMDHENMFWYRQDPGLGLRLIYFSYDVKMKEKGDIPEGYSVSREKKERFSLILESASTNQTSMYLCASRIAGGDNEQFFGPGTRLTVL.

A single count supports this clone. The genes are TRBV7-6 and TRBJ2-2; 12 bases align to TRBD2. CDR3 length equals 16 residues. Germline V gives CDR1 SGHVS, CDR2 FNYEAQ. J lost 5 bases, V lost 5 bases, and 6 bases had no gene match. CDR3 nucleotide sequence: TGTGCCAGCAGCCCAGGCCTAGCGGGAGGGACCGGGGAGCTGTTTTTT. Translation gives CASSPGLAGGTGELFF. Complete variable domain (other parts from reference TRBV7-6 and TRBJ2-2): GAGVSQSPRYKVTKRGQDVALRCDPISGHVSLYWYRQALGQGPEFLTYFNYEAQQDKSGLPNDRFSAERPEGSISTLTIQRTEQRDSAMYRCASSPGLAGGTGELFFGEGSRLTVL.

V gene TRBV29-1 combines with J gene TRBJ2-4; possibly TRBD2 for D (5 bases). The CDR3 length is 11 residues. The germline CDR1 and CDR2 sequences are SQVTM and ANQGSEA. Trimming stripped 4 bases from V and 9 bases from J, with 10 bases between. CDR3 DNA: TGCAGCGTTGGTCAAGGGAGCATTCAGTACTTC. Translating it yields CSVGQGSIQYF.

V is TRBV29-1 and J is TRBJ1-2; possibly TRBD1 for D (5 bases). The CDR3 runs to 13 residues. Trimming removed 4 bases from V and 2 bases from J, with 11 bases in between. The germline V gene encodes CDR1 SQVTM and CDR2 ANQGSEA. The CDR3 region is CSVVATANYGYTF. CDR3 DNA sequence: TGCAGCGTTGTGGCGACAGCAAACTATGGCTACACCTTC.

The chain carries TRBV28 and TRBJ2-5; 7 bases are a match to TRBD1. This CDR3 is 14 amino acids long. V was clipped by 8 bases and J by 0 bases; unmatched bases: 6. Germline V gene lookup returns CDR1 MDHEN and CDR2 SYDVKM. The CDR3 protein is CASDRDGNQETQYF. CDR3 DNA sequence: TGTGCCAGCGACAGGGACGGAAACCAAGAGACCCAGTACTTC.

The gene calls are TRBV5-1 and TRBJ1-1; a weak D match, TRBD1 (6 bases). This CDR3 region has 14 residues. The ends were cut back, 4 bases at V and 1 base at J, with 11 bases in the middle. The germline CDR1 and CDR2 sequences are SGHRS and YFSETQ. In nucleotides, the CDR3 is TGCGCCAGCAGCCAGAAAGGGGGGAACACTGAAGCTTTCTTT. Amino acid sequence: CASSQKGGNTEAFF.

V gene TRBV4-3 combines with J gene TRBJ1-1, with D possibly TRBD1 on 5 matching bases. Germline V lookup: CDR1 LGHNA, CDR2 YSLEER. This CDR3 contains 16 residues. V was trimmed by 4 bases and J by 3 bases, leaving 18 bases between them. CDR3 in amino acids: CASSPSAGGEYTEAFF. The CDR3 nucleotides read TGCGCCAGCAGCCCAAGCGCCGGAGGGGAGTACACTGAAGCTTTCTTT.

The chain carries TRBV6-5 and TRBJ1-1; D is possibly TRBD1 (5 bases). The CDR3 has 13 residues. CDR1 and CDR2 (germline): MNHEY, SVGAGI. V shed 4 bases and J shed 3 bases, with 9 bases lying between them. The CDR3 sequence: CASSWGPDTEAFF. CDR3 DNA: TGTGCCAGCAGTTGGGGCCCGGACACTGAAGCTTTCTTT.

This rearrangement joins TRBV29-1 to TRBJ1-1; the D gene is possibly TRBD1 (6 bases). Trimming pared 7 bases from V and 4 bases from J, leaving 16 bases between. Per the germline V gene, CDR1 is SQVTM and CDR2 is ANQGSEA. This CDR3 region has 13 residues. This CDR3 reads CSGTTGWSTEAFF. CDR3 in DNA: TGCAGCGGAACAACAGGGTGGAGCACTGAAGCTTTCTTT.